This T cell receptor (beta chain) was sequenced for a study of cytomegalovirus exposure and HLA in healthy donors. Study conclusions and caveats: Through in vitro validation, a few CMV-associated chains were shown to be specific for CMV antigens. Reportedly, cytomegalovirus status was diagnosed with high sensitivity and specificity.

The study ran its PCR with 60 Vbeta and 13 Jbeta primers. How the authors handled the data: A later analysis tallied 80 million or so unique TCR beta chains, around 9.9 million of them shared. Clones were sequenced by immunoSEQ multiplex PCR, and TCRdb holds only the in-frame ones, with some missing. The V and J calls and clone size were taken over from that table, and D and trimming were inferred from the DNA. This sample yields about 130,000 clones, of which roughly 70% are seen a single time; around 7% belongs to the top ten. While unrecorded immune exposures were likely, the donors were nominally healthy when sampled. Notes on this clone: Its antigen is undetermined.

The sequencing sample was made of PBMCs. This clonotype originated in a young man in good health and CMV-seronegative.

CDR3 loop: CASKPGRGQGELFF. The CDR3 DNA sequence: TGTGCCAGTAAACCGGGGAGGGGTCAGGGGGAGCTGTTTTTT. The chain is built from TRBV19 and TRBJ2-2, with TRBD2 identical over 7 bases. The CDR3 loop spans 14 amino acids. The junction had 10 bases not matched to a gene; V was cut back by 7 bases and J by 8 bases. CDR1 and CDR2 (germline): LNHDA, SQIVND (reference sequence). Using reference TRBV19 and TRBJ2-2 for the parts outside the CDR3, the full variable domain is DGGITQSPKYLFRKEGQNVTLSCEQNLNHDAMYWYRQDPGQGLRLIYYSQIVNDFQKGDIAEGYSVSREKKESFPLTVTSAQKNPTAFYLCASKPGRGQGELFFGEGSRLTVL.